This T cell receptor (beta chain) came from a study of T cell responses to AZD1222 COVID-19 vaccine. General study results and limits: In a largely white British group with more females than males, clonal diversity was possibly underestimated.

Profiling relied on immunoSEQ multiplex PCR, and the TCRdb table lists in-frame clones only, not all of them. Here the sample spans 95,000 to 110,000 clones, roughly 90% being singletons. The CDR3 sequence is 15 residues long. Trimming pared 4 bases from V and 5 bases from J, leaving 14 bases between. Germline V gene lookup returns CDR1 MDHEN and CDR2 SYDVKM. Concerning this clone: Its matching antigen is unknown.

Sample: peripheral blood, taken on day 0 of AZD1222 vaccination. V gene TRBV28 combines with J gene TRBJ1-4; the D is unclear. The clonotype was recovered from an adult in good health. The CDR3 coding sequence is TGTGCCAGCAGTTCAGCAGGTCCACTAAATGAAAAACTGTTTTTT. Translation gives CASSSAGPLNEKLFF.